This T cell receptor beta chain came from a study of blood T cell repertoires in COVID-19. As for the study in general: Both acute and convalescent COVID-19 samples were obtained from the United States, Italy and Spain. PBMCs, B-cell-depleted T cells, or T cells were the source of the cDNA or gDNA that made up the material.

Source study methods: It was from reference gene primer amplification that nucleated cell counts were estimated. This table comes from immunoSEQ multiplex PCR, and its TCRdb copy is limited to in-frame clones, with some not included. V and J calls and clone size are those listed in that table; D and trimming were worked out from the DNA. This table holds approximately 270,000 clones, around 90% found once. V was clipped by 4 bases and J by 2 bases; unmatched bases: 10. This CDR3 region has 16 residues. CDR1 and CDR2 (germline): SGDLS, YYNGEE. The chain uses TRBV9 and TRBJ2-5; TRBD2 aligns across 8 bases. Sequenced material: peripheral blood. The clonotype comes from a man between 45 and 60 years old with acute or convalescent COVID-19. The chain's CDR3 is CASSPRGSGVQETQYF. CDR3 coding DNA: TGTGCCAGCAGCCCCCGGGGTAGCGGGGTACAAGAGACCCAGTACTTC.